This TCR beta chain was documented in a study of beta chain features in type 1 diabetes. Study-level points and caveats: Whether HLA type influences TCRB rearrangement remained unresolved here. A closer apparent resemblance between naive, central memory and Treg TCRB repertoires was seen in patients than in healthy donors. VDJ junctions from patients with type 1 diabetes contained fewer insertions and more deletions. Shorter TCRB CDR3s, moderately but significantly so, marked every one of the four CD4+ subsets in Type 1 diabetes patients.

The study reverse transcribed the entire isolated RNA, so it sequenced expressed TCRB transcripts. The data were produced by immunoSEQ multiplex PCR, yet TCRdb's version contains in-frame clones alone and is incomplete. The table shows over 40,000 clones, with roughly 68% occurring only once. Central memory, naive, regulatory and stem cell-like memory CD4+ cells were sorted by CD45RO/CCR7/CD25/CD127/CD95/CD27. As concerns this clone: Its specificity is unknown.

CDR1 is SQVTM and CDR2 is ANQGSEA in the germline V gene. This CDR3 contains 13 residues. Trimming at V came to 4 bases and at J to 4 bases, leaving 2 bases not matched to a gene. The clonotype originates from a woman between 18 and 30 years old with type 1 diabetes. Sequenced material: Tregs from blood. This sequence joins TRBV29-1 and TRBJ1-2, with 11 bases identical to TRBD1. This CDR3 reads CSVGTGGSYGYTF. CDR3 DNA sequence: TGCAGCGTTGGGACAGGGGGCTCCTATGGCTACACCTTC.